The 16 T cell receptor beta chains given below trace back to one sample, sequenced in a study of cytomegalovirus exposure and HLA in healthy donors. PCR was performed using 60 Vbeta and 13 Jbeta primers. The table came from immunoSEQ multiplex PCR; TCRdb's copy has only in-frame clones and leaves some out. The sample includes 130,000 to 150,000 clones, under 90% of them seen just once. The sequenced material came from PBMCs. Receptors were obtained from a man aged 35 to 55 in good health and CMV-seronegative.

This clone was detected a few times. The chain recombines TRBV5-1 with TRBJ2-7; possibly TRBD1 for D (6 bases). The V gene's germline CDR1 is SGHRS and CDR2 YFSETQ. V lost 1 base to trimming and J lost 2 bases, with 13 bases between them. The CDR3 length is 15 residues. The CDR3 DNA follows: TGCGCCAGCAGCTTGAACTTTGGGGGCGCCTACGAGCAGTACTTC. Its translation is CASSLNFGGAYEQYF.

Concerning this clone itself: Within the sample, other DNA sequences also encode this same CDR3. The chain combines TRBV7-2 with TRBJ2-7, with 7 bases identical to TRBD1. The CDR3 runs 14 residues. The germline V gene has CDR1 SGHTA and CDR2 FQGNSA. J gave up 2 bases and V 5 bases, and 6 bases lay outside the gene matches. The CDR3 region has the DNA TGTGCCAGCAGCAGGGGGCAGGGCGCCTACGAGCAGTACTTC. It specifies CASSRGQGAYEQYF.

This clone turned up a few times. The V and J genes are TRBV2 and TRBJ2-5; D unresolved. CDR3 length: 11 residues. The germline gives CDR1 SNHLY, CDR2 FYNNEI. V lost 7 bases and J lost 5, with 8 bases in between. The CDR3 coding sequence is TGTGCCAGCACCCCCCAGGAGACCCAGTACTTC. It is translated as CASTPQETQYF.

The chain joins TRBV15 to TRBJ2-5; tentatively, D is TRBD2 (5 bases). The V end lost 0 bases, the J end lost 3 bases, and 8 bases lay between the germline ends. CDR3 size: 14 residues. Germline V lookup: CDR1 LNHNV, CDR2 YYDKDF (reference sequence). CDR3 amino acids: CATSRDPGKETQYF. CDR3 DNA sequence: TGTGCCACCAGCAGAGATCCGGGGAAAGAGACCCAGTACTTC.

The V gene is TRBV25-1, the J gene TRBJ1-1; 7 bases align to TRBD1. From germline, CDR1 is MGHDK and CDR2 SYGVNS. With 5 bases clipped from V and 0 bases from J, the junction kept 9 bases outside the gene matches. This CDR3 region has 16 residues. CDR3 coding DNA: TGTGCCAGCAGTAGGTATAACAGGGGAATGAACACTGAAGCTTTCTTT. It encodes CASSRYNRGMNTEAFF.

The chain couples TRBV30 to TRBJ1-5; D possibly corresponds to TRBD1 (6 bases). The CDR3 has 14 residues. Germline V gene sequence: CDR1 GTSNPN, CDR2 SVGIG (reference sequence). With 0 bases removed from V and 4 bases from J, the gap between germline ends came to 10 bases. The CDR3 is CAWSVTGTNQPQHF. CDR3 in DNA: TGTGCCTGGAGTGTCACAGGGACAAATCAGCCCCAGCATTTT.

The chain joins TRBV10-2 to TRBJ1-2; the D gene is possibly TRBD1 (6 bases). CDR1 and CDR2 from the germline V gene are WSHSY and SAAADI. The CDR3 loop spans 14 amino acids. The germline V and J ends were trimmed by 6 bases and 2 bases, with 13 bases remaining between them. The CDR3 nucleotides read TGCGCCAGCAGCCAACAGGGCATAAACTATGGCTACACCTTC. This sequence encodes CASSQQGINYGYTF.

A few counts support this clone. The CDR3 here is CASSFTGYEQYF. In DNA form, the CDR3 reads TGTGCCAGCAGCTTTACCGGGTACGAGCAGTACTTC. This rearrangement joins TRBV7-9 to TRBJ2-7; D is unresolved. Germline V gene lookup returns CDR1 SEHNR and CDR2 FQNEAQ (reference sequence). The CDR3 has 12 amino acids. Trimming removed 3 bases from V and 4 bases from J, with 7 bases in between.

The chain joins TRBV7-9 to TRBJ2-7, with D maybe TRBD1 (5 bases). Looked up from germline, CDR1 is SEHNR and CDR2 is FQNEAQ (reference sequence). The CDR3 covers 14 residues. V was cut by 5 bases and J by 7 bases, with 18 bases left in between. CDR3: CASSRQGRAGEQYF. The CDR3 coding sequence is TGTGCCAGCAGCCGGCAGGGTCGGGCCGGGGAGCAGTACTTC.

J is TRBJ1-3 and V is TRBV29-1; D call uncertain. Trimming shortened V by 0 bases and J by 8 bases, and 11 bases separated the two germline ends. The CDR3 spans 13 residues. Germline CDR1 SQVTM, CDR2 ANQGSEA. The CDR3 spells CSVEDRRGYTIYF. Here the CDR3 DNA reads TGCAGCGTTGAAGATCGTCGAGGATACACCATATATTTT.

The V and J genes are TRBV7-9 and TRBJ1-1; the D gene is possibly TRBD1 (6 bases). Germline V gene sequence: CDR1 SEHNR, CDR2 FQNEAQ (reference sequence). V lost 6 bases and J lost 1, with 15 bases in between. The CDR3 contains 15 residues. Here the CDR3 DNA reads TGTGCCAGCAGTTCTCGTAGGGGGGGGAACACTGAAGCTTTCTTT. This sequence encodes CASSSRRGGNTEAFF.

A word on this clone: The junction departs from germline at one end; a sequencing error may be responsible. The gene calls are TRBV28 and TRBJ2-1; 8 bases align to TRBD1. Looked up from germline, CDR1 is MDHEN and CDR2 is SYDVKM. The CDR3 is made up of 14 amino acids. The CDR3 loop is CASSFPGGPDEQLF. As DNA, the CDR3 is TGTGCCAGCAGTTTCCCAGGGGGCCCGGATGAGCAGCTCTTC.

This clone was observed once. V usage is TRBV21-1 and J usage is TRBJ2-7; the table's D call, TRBD1, was not checked against the DNA. TRBV21-1 is assigned pseudogene status. The CDR3 sequence is 14 residues long. DNA for the CDR3: TGTGCCAGCAGCCCGGGGAAGTGGGCAGGGGGGAAGTACTTC. Protein product: CASSPGKWAGGKYF.

The chain employs TRBV6-5 and TRBJ2-5; tentatively, D is TRBD2 (5 bases). CDR3 length: 13 amino acids. The germline V gene encodes CDR1 MNHEY and CDR2 SVGAGI. With 6 bases removed from V and 4 bases from J, the gap between germline ends came to 12 bases. The CDR3 sequence is CASSRTRGETQYF. The CDR3 nucleotides read TGTGCCAGCAGCCGGACCCGGGGAGAGACCCAGTACTTC.

The rearrangement links TRBV5-1 to TRBJ2-5; TRBD2 matches 15 bases. After removal of 0 bases from V and 6 bases from J, the junction contained 9 bases not matched to a gene. There are 18 residues in the CDR3. CDR1 is SGHRS, CDR2 YFSETQ, per germline. The CDR3 coding sequence is TGCGCCAGCAGCTTGGGGACTAGCGGGGGGGCATCCTTTCAGACCCAGTACTTC. Amino acids: CASSLGTSGGASFQTQYF.

The CDR3 loop reads CASSSSAGREQYF. The CDR3 nucleotides are TGCGCCAGCAGCTCCTCAGCGGGGCGCGAGCAGTACTTC. The chain couples TRBV5-1 to TRBJ2-7; 7 bases are a match to TRBD2. Per the germline V gene, CDR1 is SGHRS and CDR2 is YFSETQ. V was clipped by 3 bases and J by 6 bases; unmatched bases: 6. The CDR3 is made up of 13 amino acids.